Each of the 6 T cell receptor beta chains below was sequenced from the same sample in a study of breast tumors, draining lymph nodes, adjacent tissues. TCRdb processed the multiplex PCR reads anew with MiXCR; each CDR3 protein has one entry. The sample comprises tens of thousands of distinct CDR3 sequences, about 64% of which are singletons, and 15% to 20% rests with the top ten. The sequencing sample was made of tumor-adjacent breast tissue. The source of these receptors is a female donor with breast cancer. Some clones in this sample may be carry-over from other donors' samples.

This clonotype is labeled as medium-sized. The gene calls are TRBV7-2 and TRBJ2-7, with D maybe TRBD1 (5 bases). CDR1 and CDR2 from the germline V gene are SGHTA and FQGNSA. CDR3 length: 14 residues. The V end lost 5 bases, the J end lost 5 bases, and 16 bases lay between the germline ends. For the CDR3, the DNA is TGTGCCAGCAGCCCCCCAGGGCGCCAAAACGAGCAGTACTTC. The encoded protein is CASSPPGRQNEQYF.

The rearrangement joins TRBV24-1 to TRBJ2-1; TRBD1 aligns across 12 bases. Trimming removed 2 bases from V and 9 bases from J; junction bases left unmatched: 7. Per the germline V gene, CDR1 is KGHDR and CDR2 is SFDVKD. This CDR3 is 16 amino acids long. This CDR3 is CATSDSGTGGFSEQFF. The CDR3, as DNA: TGTGCCACCAGTGATTCGGGGACAGGGGGCTTTAGTGAGCAGTTCTTC.

The chain recombines TRBV12-3 or TRBV12-4 with TRBJ1-2; 10 bases map to TRBD1. Trimming cost V 8 bases and J 7 bases; bases outside gene matches: 10. There are 14 residues in the CDR3. CDR3 coding DNA: TGTGCCAGCCGGCTACGACAGGGGGCGCGTGGCTACACCTTC. Translated: CASRLRQGARGYTF.

This clonotype was seen many times. This chain joins TRBV5-1 and TRBJ2-3; TRBD2 agrees at 7 bases. J was trimmed by 3 bases and V by 4 bases; bases with no gene match: 5. This CDR3 has 14 amino acids. The germline CDR1 and CDR2 sequences are SGHRS and YFSETQ. CDR3 sequence reads: CASSVGEGTDTQYF. CDR3 nucleotides: TGCGCCAGCAGCGTAGGGGAGGGGACAGATACGCAGTATTTT.

The J gene is TRBJ2-5, the V gene TRBV20-1, with no clear D. V was cut by 6 bases and J by 5 bases, with 19 bases left in between. The CDR3 is made up of 14 amino acids. Germline CDR1 DFQATT, CDR2 SNEGSKA (reference sequence). CDR3 DNA sequence: TGCAGTGCGCTGTACCAAAACAAGGCGGAGACCCAGTACTTC. It is translated as CSALYQNKAETQYF.

The chain carries TRBV6-1 and TRBJ1-5, with 8 bases fitting TRBD1. V was clipped by 6 bases and J by 2 bases; unmatched bases: 9. There are 16 residues in the CDR3. Germline-derived CDR1 and CDR2 are MNHNS and SASEGT. The CDR3 DNA is TGTGCCAGCAGGGATTACGACAGGGGACGCAATCAGCCCCAGCATTTT. Its protein is CASRDYDRGRNQPQHF.